The rows below give T cell receptor beta chains drawn from one sample of a study of tumour-infiltrating T cells in Burkitt lymphoma. Profiled with immunoSEQ multiplex PCR; TCRdb holds only in-frame clones, not every one. The sample contains roughly 7,200 clones, roughly 15% of which appear only once. Sequences were obtained from tumor tissue. The source of these receptors is a human donor with diffuse large B-cell lymphoma. The CDR3 runs from the conserved cysteine through the conserved F or W. The D gene is left open where the match is weak. The size of a clone is reported for some rows only, either as once, few or many, or as a class for expanded clones.

NA,NA,TRBJ2-7,TRBV15,TGTGCCACCAGCAAGGACCCTAGTTACGAGCAGTACTTC,CATSKDPSYEQYF
NA,few,TRBJ2-7,TRBV9,TGTGCCAGCAGCGTAGGATCACAGGGCATCTACGAGCAGTACTTC,CASSVGSQGIYEQYF
NA,NA,TRBJ1-4,TRBV13,TGTGCCAGCAGCCTTTCGGAGGGGGGGACTAATGAAAAACTGTTTTTT,CASSLSEGGTNEKLFF
TRBD1,NA,TRBJ2-2,TRBV28,TGTGCCAGCAGCTACAGGGGAACGGCCGGGGAGCTGTTTTTT,CASSYRGTAGELFF
NA,NA,TRBJ2-1,TRBV4-1,TGCGCCAGCAGACAAACCCGGGACGACTACAATGAGCAGTTCTTC,CASRQTRDDYNEQFF
TRBD1,NA,TRBJ1-1,TRBV6-6,TGTGCCAGCGACGGACAGGCTCTTGCTGAAGCTTTCTTT,CASDGQALAEAFF
NA,few,TRBJ2-2,TRBV18,TGTGCCAGCTCACCACGATATAGTAGGACCGGGGAGCTGTTTTTT,CASSPRYSRTGELFF
NA,NA,TRBJ2-1,TRBV11-3,TGTGCCAGCAGCTTGGGGACTTTCTCCTACAATGAGCAGTTCTTC,CASSLGTFSYNEQFF
NA,NA,TRBJ1-2,TRBV28,TGTGCCAGCGAAGGGGGGGCCTATGGCTACACCTTC,CASEGGAYGYTF
NA,NA,TRBJ1-1,TRBV7-9,TGTGCCAGCAGCCCCCAGGGGAACACTGAAGCTTTCTTT,CASSPQGNTEAFF
TRBD2,few,TRBJ2-1,TRBV29-1,TGCAGCGTTCCGGGGCCGGGACTAGCCAATGAGCAGTTCTTC,CSVPGPGLANEQFF
TRBD1,few,TRBJ2-2,TRBV9,TGTGCCAGCAGCGTGGGACAGGGTGTCACCGGGGAGCTGTTTTTT,CASSVGQGVTGELFF